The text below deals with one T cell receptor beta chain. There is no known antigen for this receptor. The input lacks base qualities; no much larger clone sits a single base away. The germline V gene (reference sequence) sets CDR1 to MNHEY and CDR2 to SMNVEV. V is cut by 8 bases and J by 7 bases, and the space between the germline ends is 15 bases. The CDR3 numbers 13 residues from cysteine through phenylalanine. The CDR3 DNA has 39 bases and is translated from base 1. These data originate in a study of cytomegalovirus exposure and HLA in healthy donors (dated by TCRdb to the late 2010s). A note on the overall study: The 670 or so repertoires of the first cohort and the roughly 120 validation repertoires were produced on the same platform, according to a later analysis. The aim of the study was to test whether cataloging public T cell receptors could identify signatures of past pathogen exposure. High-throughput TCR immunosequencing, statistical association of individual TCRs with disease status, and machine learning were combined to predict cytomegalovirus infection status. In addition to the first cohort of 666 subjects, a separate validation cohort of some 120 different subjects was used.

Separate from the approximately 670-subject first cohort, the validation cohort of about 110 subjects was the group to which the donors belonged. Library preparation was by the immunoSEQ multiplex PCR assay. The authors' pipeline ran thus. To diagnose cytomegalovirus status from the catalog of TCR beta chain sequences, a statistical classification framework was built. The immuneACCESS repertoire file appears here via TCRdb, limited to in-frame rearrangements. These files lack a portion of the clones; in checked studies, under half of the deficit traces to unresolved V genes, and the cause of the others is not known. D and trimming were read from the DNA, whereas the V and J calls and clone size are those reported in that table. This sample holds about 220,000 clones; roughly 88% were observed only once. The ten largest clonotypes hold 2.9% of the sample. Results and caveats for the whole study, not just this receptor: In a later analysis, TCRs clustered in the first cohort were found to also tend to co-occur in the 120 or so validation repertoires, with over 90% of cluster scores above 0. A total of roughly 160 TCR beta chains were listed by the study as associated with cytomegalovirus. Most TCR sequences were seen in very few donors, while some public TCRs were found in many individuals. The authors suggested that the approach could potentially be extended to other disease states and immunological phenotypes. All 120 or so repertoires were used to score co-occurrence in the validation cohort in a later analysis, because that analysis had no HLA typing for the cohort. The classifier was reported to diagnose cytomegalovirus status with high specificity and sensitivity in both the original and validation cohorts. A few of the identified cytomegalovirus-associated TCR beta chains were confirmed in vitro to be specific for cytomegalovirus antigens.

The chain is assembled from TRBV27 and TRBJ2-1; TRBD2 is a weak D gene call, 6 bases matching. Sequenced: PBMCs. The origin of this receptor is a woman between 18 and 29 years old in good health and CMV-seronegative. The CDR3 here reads CASRRGGGNEQFF. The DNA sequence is TGTGCCAGCCGTCGGGGTGGGGGGAATGAGCAGTTCTTC.